A single sample is the source of the 22 T cell receptor beta chains below, sequenced in a study of a mutant IDH1 vaccine in newly diagnosed glioma. Using immunoSEQ multiplex PCR, the repertoire was profiled, and TCRdb retains in-frame clones only, with some absent. This table holds tens of thousands of clones, approximately 90% found once. Their cognate antigens are unknown. Time point: week 35, safety follow-up. Alongside topical imiquimod, each dose of vaccine comprised 300 ug of mutant IDH1 20-mer peptide. The sample in question was PBMCs, obtained from a glioma patient whose treatment included an IDH1 peptide vaccine. Receptors were obtained from a woman in her thirties or forties with glioma.

On this clone itself: Since a much larger clone is just one base distant, this may be a read error. The rearrangement joins TRBV19 to TRBJ1-5; no clear D. The germline CDR1 and CDR2 sequences are LNHDA and SQIVND (reference sequence). The length of the CDR3 is 12 residues. Deletions cut 3 bases from V and 1 base from J, with 1 base between. The DNA for the CDR3 is TGTGCCAGTAGTATGAGCAATCAGCCCCAGCATTTT. This gives the protein CASSMSNQPQHF.

The genes are TRBV6-6 and TRBJ1-3; D unresolved. The CDR3 is 12 residues long. Germline assignment: CDR1 MNHNY and CDR2 SVGAGI (reference sequence). Trimming cost V 5 bases and J 5 bases, with 7 bases left between them. CDR3 sequence reads: CASSDKRNTIYF. In DNA, the CDR3 is TGTGCCAGCAGTGATAAACGAAACACCATATATTTT.

This chain uses TRBV13 with TRBJ1-3, with TRBD1 matching over 9 bases. With 4 bases clipped from V and 0 bases from J, the junction kept 7 bases outside the gene matches. This CDR3 region has 17 residues. Germline V lookup: CDR1 PRHDT, CDR2 FYEKMQ (reference sequence). For the CDR3, the DNA is TGTGCCAGCAGCTCCGGAGGGACAGGGAACTCTGGAAACACCATATATTTT. As protein: CASSSGGTGNSGNTIYF.

The chain recombines TRBV5-6 with TRBJ2-7; 9 bases line up with TRBD1. Germline V CDR1 and CDR2: SGHDT, YYEEEE. The V and J ends lost 4 bases and 6 bases, in that order; junction bases with no gene match: 14. CDR3 size: 16 residues. This CDR3 reads CASSLVGTGFFLEQYF. The CDR3, as DNA: TGTGCCAGCAGCCTGGTCGGGACAGGGTTTTTTCTCGAGCAGTACTTC. The complete variable domain, with remaining parts taken from reference TRBV5-6 and TRBJ2-7, reads DAGVTQSPTHLIKTRGQQVTLRCSPKSGHDTVSWYQQALGQGPQFIFQYYEEEERQRGNFPDRFSGHQFPNYSSELNVNALLLGDSALYLCASSLVGTGFFLEQYFGPGTRLTVT.

This chain connects TRBV18 to TRBJ1-2; weak D call: TRBD1 (5 bases). Germline values: CDR1 KGHSH, CDR2 LQKENI. The CDR3 runs to 15 residues. V was cut by 3 bases and J by 8 bases, with 19 bases left in between. CDR3 protein: CASSPSGNMEGGYTF. DNA of the CDR3: TGTGCCAGCTCACCTTCAGGGAACATGGAGGGCGGCTACACCTTC. The variable domain in full, with the rest retrieved from reference TRBV18 and TRBJ1-2, is NAGVMQNPRHLVRRRGQEARLRCSPMKGHSHVYWYRQLPEEGLKFMVYLQKENIIDESGMPKERFSAEFPKEGPSILRIQQVVRGDSAAYFCASSPSGNMEGGYTFGSGTRLTVV.

This chain uses TRBV5-6 with TRBJ1-3; D remains ambiguous. Per the germline V gene, CDR1 is SGHDT and CDR2 is YYEEEE. The CDR3 extends over 14 amino acids. Trimming took 0 bases from V and 1 from J, leaving 5 bases between them. This chain's CDR3 is CASSLDGSGNTIYF. The CDR3 DNA reads TGTGCCAGCAGCTTGGACGGGTCTGGAAACACCATATATTTT.

The DNA for the CDR3 is TGCGCCAGCAGCCCACCTACCCAGAACACTGAAGCTTTCTTT. Protein product: CASSPPTQNTEAFF. The rearrangement links TRBV5-1 to TRBJ1-1, with no clear D. The CDR3 runs 14 residues. The V end lost 4 bases, the J end lost 1 base, and 11 bases lay between the germline ends. Germline CDR1 reads SGHRS; CDR2 reads YFSETQ.

The rearrangement uses TRBV10-1 and TRBJ2-7; 8 bases map to TRBD1. Germline V gene data show CDR1 as WNHNN and CDR2 as SYGVQD (reference sequence). This CDR3 is 15 amino acids long. V was pared by 1 base and J by 2 bases, with 4 bases of the junction left unmatched. The CDR3 protein is CASSEFAGGPYEQYF. CDR3 coding DNA: TGCGCCAGCAGTGAGTTTGCAGGGGGCCCCTACGAGCAGTACTTC.

The chain carries TRBV5-1 and TRBJ2-5, with 13 bases aligning to TRBD2. This CDR3 contains 17 residues. Trimming took 0 bases from V and 2 from J; bases not matched to a gene: 4. Germline V CDR1 and CDR2: SGHRS, YFSETQ. As DNA, the CDR3 is TGCGCCAGCAGCTTGGGTCCGGGACTAGCGGGACAAGAGACCCAGTACTTC. This codes for CASSLGPGLAGQETQYF.

V is TRBV11-2 and J is TRBJ1-2; D not resolved. The CDR3 has 14 residues. CDR1 and CDR2 from the germline V gene are SGHAT and FQNNGV. V lost 6 bases and J lost 10, with 21 bases in between. The CDR3 sequence: CASSPGSSLIAYTF. The DNA for the CDR3 is TGTGCCAGCAGTCCCGGCTCATCCCTGATTGCCTACACCTTC.

The chain uses TRBV28 and TRBJ2-4; D remains ambiguous. The CDR3 totals 14 residues. The germline V gene has CDR1 MDHEN and CDR2 SYDVKM. V was trimmed by 2 bases and J by 0 bases, leaving 5 bases between them. The CDR3 here is CASSLAGAKNIQYF. The CDR3, as DNA: TGTGCCAGCAGTTTAGCAGGAGCCAAAAACATTCAGTACTTC.

This chain joins TRBV6-6 and TRBJ2-7, with 9 bases lining up with TRBD1. The J segment lost 4 bases and the V segment lost 4 bases, leaving 5 bases of the junction unmatched. The CDR3 runs 14 residues. Germline-derived CDR1 and CDR2 are MNHNY and SVGAGI (reference sequence). This chain's CDR3 is CASSFRDRGYEQYF. CDR3 in DNA: TGTGCCAGCAGTTTTCGTGACAGGGGGTACGAGCAGTACTTC.

V and J are TRBV6-5 and TRBJ2-1, with TRBD2 matching over 8 bases. Germline assignment: CDR1 MNHEY and CDR2 SVGAGI. The junction had 11 bases not matched to a gene; V was cut back by 5 bases and J by 8 bases. The CDR3 contains 15 residues. Here the CDR3 reads CASSLSSGSAYEQFF. In DNA form, the CDR3 reads TGTGCCAGCAGTCTCTCCAGCGGGAGTGCGTATGAGCAGTTCTTC.

The chain recombines TRBV4-1 with TRBJ2-1; D is perhaps TRBD1 or TRBD2 (6 bases each). The CDR3 extends over 18 amino acids. Germline CDR1 MGHRA, CDR2 YSYEKL. Trimming stripped 1 base from V and 7 bases from J, with 23 bases between. The CDR3 sequence is CASSQGSTYRGRWNEQFF. The CDR3, as DNA: TGCGCCAGCAGCCAAGGTTCCACCTACCGGGGGCGGTGGAATGAGCAGTTCTTC.

The chain uses TRBV6-6 and TRBJ2-1, with 14 bases aligning to TRBD2. V lost 10 bases to trimming and J lost 5 bases; unmatched junction nucleotides: 10. The CDR3 loop spans 16 amino acids. Germline CDR1 MNHNY, CDR2 SVGAGI (reference sequence). The CDR3 region is CAIRETSGGVDNEQFF. In nucleotides, the CDR3 is TGTGCCATCCGCGAGACTAGCGGGGGGGTGGACAATGAGCAGTTCTTC.

V usage is TRBV10-3 and J usage is TRBJ1-5, with 7 bases aligning to TRBD1. This CDR3 has 17 amino acids. V lost 3 bases, J lost 0 bases, and 8 bases stayed unmatched. From germline, CDR1 is ENHRY and CDR2 SYGVKD. As DNA, the CDR3 is TGTGCCATCAGTGAATCCCGGACAGGTTATAGCAATCAGCCCCAGCATTTT. Translated: CAISESRTGYSNQPQHF.

This clone appeared a single time. The chain uses TRBV19 and TRBJ2-7, with a tentative D call TRBD1 (6 bases). V lost 3 bases and J 7 bases, leaving 16 bases between the germline ends. This CDR3 has 14 residues. Germline assignment: CDR1 LNHDA and CDR2 SQIVND (reference sequence). In DNA, the CDR3 is TGTGCCAGTAGTATTTCCTCCTTTGGACAGGAGCAGTACTTC. Protein sequence: CASSISSFGQEQYF.

J is TRBJ2-3 and V is TRBV2; D not certain. CDR1 and CDR2 from the germline V gene are SNHLY and FYNNEI. V lost 0 bases and J lost 2, with 9 bases in between. This CDR3 has 15 residues. The CDR3 nucleotides are TGTGCCAGCAGTGAAGCCAGGATCATCACAGATACGCAGTATTTT. It encodes CASSEARIITDTQYF.

The rearrangement joins TRBV20-1 to TRBJ1-2; perhaps TRBD1 as D (5 bases). Trimming stripped 2 bases from V and 4 bases from J, with 5 bases between. The CDR3 covers 11 residues. Germline V CDR1 and CDR2: DFQATT, SNEGSKA (reference sequence). In nucleotides, the CDR3 is TGCAGTGCTAGACAGGGCTATGGCTACACCTTC. Its protein is CSARQGYGYTF.

The chain employs TRBV7-9 and TRBJ2-3; D call uncertain. With 2 bases removed from V and 3 bases from J, the gap between germline ends came to 0 bases. The CDR3 is 11 amino acids. Germline CDR1 and CDR2: SEHNR and FQNEAQ (reference sequence). DNA for the CDR3: TGTGCCAGCAGCTTAACAGATACGCAGTATTTT. The encoded protein is CASSLTDTQYF.

This clone appeared a single time. The chain has TRBV6-5 and TRBJ1-2; TRBD1 might be the D (5 bases). The CDR3 loop spans 12 amino acids. V was cut by 11 bases and J by 4 bases, with 14 bases left in between. From germline, CDR1 is MNHEY and CDR2 SVGAGI. The CDR3 here is CAARGGSYGYTF. The DNA for the CDR3 is TGTGCCGCTCGTGGGGGAAGCTATGGCTACACCTTC.

The chain links TRBV30 to TRBJ1-2; D is unclear. Trimming shortened V by 0 bases and J by 4 bases, and 12 bases separated the two germline ends. The CDR3 has 14 amino acids. Looked up from germline, CDR1 is GTSNPN and CDR2 is SVGIG (reference sequence). CDR3 loop: CAWSVLRSSYGYTF. CDR3 DNA: TGTGCCTGGAGTGTACTCAGGAGCTCCTATGGCTACACCTTC.